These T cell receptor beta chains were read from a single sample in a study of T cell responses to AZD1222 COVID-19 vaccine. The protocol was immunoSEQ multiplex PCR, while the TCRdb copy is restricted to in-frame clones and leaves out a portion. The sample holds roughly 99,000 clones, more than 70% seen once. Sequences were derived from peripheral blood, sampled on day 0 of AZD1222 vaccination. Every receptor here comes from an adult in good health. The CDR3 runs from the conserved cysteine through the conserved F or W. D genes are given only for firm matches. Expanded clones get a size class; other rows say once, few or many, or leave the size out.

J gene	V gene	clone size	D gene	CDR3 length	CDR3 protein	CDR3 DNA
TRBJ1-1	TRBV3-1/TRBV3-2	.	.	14	CASSQVDGVGEAFF	TGTGCCAGCAGCCAAGTCGATGGGGTAGGTGAAGCTTTCTTT
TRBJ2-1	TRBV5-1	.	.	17	CASSLSWGADSYNEQFF	TGCGCCAGCAGCTTGAGTTGGGGGGCGGATAGCTACAATGAGCAGTTCTTC
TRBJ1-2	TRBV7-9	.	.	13	CASSLFFNYGYTF	TGTGCCAGCAGCTTATTTTTTAACTATGGCTACACCTTC
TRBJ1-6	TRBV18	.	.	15	CASSPVGGTNSPLHF	TGTGCCAGCTCACCCGTCGGCGGAACGAATTCACCCCTCCACTTT
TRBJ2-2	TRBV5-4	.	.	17	CASSLAARERGTGELFF	TGTGCCAGCAGCTTGGCGGCGCGGGAAAGGGGCACCGGGGAGCTGTTTTTT
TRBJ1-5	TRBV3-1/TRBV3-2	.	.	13	CASSQEWSQPQHF	TGTGCCAGCAGCCAAGAATGGAGTCAGCCCCAGCATTTT
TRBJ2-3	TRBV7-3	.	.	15	CASSLQADSTDTQYF	TGTGCCAGCAGCTTACAAGCGGATAGCACAGATACGCAGTATTTT
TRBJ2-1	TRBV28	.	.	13	CASSPRGGNEQFF	TGTGCCAGCAGTCCCAGGGGAGGGAATGAGCAGTTCTTC
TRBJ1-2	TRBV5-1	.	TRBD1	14	CASSQKTGGYGYTF	TGCGCCAGCAGCCAAAAAACAGGGGGCTATGGCTACACCTTC
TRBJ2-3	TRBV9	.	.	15	CASSVVAGVTDTQYF	TGTGCCAGCAGCGTAGTGGCAGGGGTTACAGATACGCAGTATTTT
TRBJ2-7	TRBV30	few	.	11	CASRSVEEQYF	TGTGCCTCCCGATCGGTCGAAGAGCAGTACTTC
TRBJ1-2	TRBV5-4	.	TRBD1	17	CASSSKSGTGGYYGYTF	TGTGCCAGCAGCTCCAAATCCGGGACAGGGGGGTACTATGGCTACACCTTC
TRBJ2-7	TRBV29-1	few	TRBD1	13	CSVFKPGGYEQYF	TGCAGCGTCTTCAAACCAGGGGGCTACGAGCAGTACTTC
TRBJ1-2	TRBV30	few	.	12	CAWSVQLYGYTF	TGTGCCTGGAGTGTCCAACTCTATGGCTACACCTTC
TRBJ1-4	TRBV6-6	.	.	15	CASSYFGVTNEKLFF	TGTGCCAGCAGTTACTTTGGGGTGACTAATGAAAAACTGTTTTTT
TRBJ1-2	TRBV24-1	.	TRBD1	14	CATSGTGRHYGYTF	TGTGCCACCAGCGGGACAGGGAGGCACTATGGCTACACCTTC
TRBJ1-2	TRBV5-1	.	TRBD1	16	CASSLDGTGGSYGYTF	TGCGCCAGCAGCTTGGACGGGACAGGGGGCAGCTATGGCTACACCTTC
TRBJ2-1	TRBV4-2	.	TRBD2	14	CASSQELAELEQFF	TGTGCCAGCAGCCAAGAGCTAGCGGAGCTTGAGCAGTTCTTC
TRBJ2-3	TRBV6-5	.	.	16	CASSYSSDVGTDTQYF	TGTGCCAGCAGTTACAGTAGTGATGTTGGCACAGATACGCAGTATTTT
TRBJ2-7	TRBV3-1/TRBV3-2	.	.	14	CASSSGAKTYEQYF	TGTGCCAGCAGCTCAGGGGCCAAGACCTACGAGCAGTACTTC
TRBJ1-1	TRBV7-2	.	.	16	CASSLGAGRVNTEAFF	TGTGCCAGCAGCTTAGGGGCCGGGAGAGTGAACACTGAAGCTTTCTTT
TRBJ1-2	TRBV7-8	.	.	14	CASSSDGTDYGYTF	TGTGCCAGCAGCTCCGACGGGACGGACTATGGCTACACCTTC
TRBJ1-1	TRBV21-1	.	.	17	CASSLGGQGFKDTEAFF	TGTGCCAGCAGCCTCGGGGGTCAGGGCTTCAAGGACACTGAAGCTTTCTTT
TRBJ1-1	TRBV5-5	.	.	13	CASSSAWTAEAFF	TGTGCCAGCAGCTCCGCTTGGACAGCAGAAGCTTTCTTT
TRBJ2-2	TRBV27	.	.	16	CASSSVIPSDTGELFF	TGTGCCAGCAGTTCAGTCATTCCGAGCGACACCGGGGAGCTGTTTTTT
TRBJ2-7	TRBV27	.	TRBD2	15	CASSKTSGRNYEQYF	TGTGCCAGCAGCAAAACTAGCGGGAGGAACTACGAGCAGTACTTC
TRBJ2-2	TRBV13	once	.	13	CASKGFPTGELFF	TGTGCCAGCAAGGGATTCCCGACCGGGGAGCTGTTTTTT
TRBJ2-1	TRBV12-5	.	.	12	CASGHNYNEQFF	TGTGCTAGTGGTCATAACTACAATGAGCAGTTCTTC
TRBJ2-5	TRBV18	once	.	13	CASSREPGETQYF	TGTGCCAGCTCACGGGAGCCGGGGGAGACCCAGTACTTC
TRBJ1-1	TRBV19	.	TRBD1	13	CASGRDRDTEAFF	TGTGCCAGTGGGCGGGACAGGGACACTGAAGCTTTCTTT
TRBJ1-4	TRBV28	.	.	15	CASSFQGATNEKLFF	TGTGCCAGCAGTTTTCAAGGTGCAACTAATGAAAAACTGTTTTTT
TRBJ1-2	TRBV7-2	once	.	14	CASRDPGANYGYTF	TGTGCCAGCAGGGATCCCGGGGCTAACTATGGCTACACCTTC
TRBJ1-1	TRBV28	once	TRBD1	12	CASSPPGQEAFF	TGTGCCAGCAGCCCGCCGGGACAGGAAGCTTTCTTT
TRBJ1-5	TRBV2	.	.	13	CASTWDRNQPQHF	TGTGCCAGCACCTGGGACCGGAATCAGCCCCAGCATTTT
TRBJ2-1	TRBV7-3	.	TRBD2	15	CASSQTSGIYNEQFF	TGTGCCAGCAGCCAGACTAGCGGGATTTACAATGAGCAGTTCTTC
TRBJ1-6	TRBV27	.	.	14	CASNAGFGNSPLHF	TGTGCCAGCAACGCGGGTTTCGGAAATTCACCCCTCCACTTT
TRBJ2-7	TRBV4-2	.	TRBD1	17	CASSQGSGTGVSYEQYF	TGTGCCAGCAGCCAAGGTTCCGGGACAGGGGTCTCCTACGAGCAGTACTTC
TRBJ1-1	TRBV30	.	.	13	CAWSDGKTAEAFF	TGTGCCTGGAGTGACGGGAAGACGGCTGAAGCTTTCTTT
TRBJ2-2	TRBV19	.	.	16	CASSIYTGSNTGELFF	TGTGCCAGTAGTATATATACGGGGTCGAACACCGGGGAGCTGTTTTTT
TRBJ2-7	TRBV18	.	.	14	CASSPPAGSDEQYF	TGTGCCAGCTCACCACCAGCCGGGTCGGACGAGCAGTACTTC
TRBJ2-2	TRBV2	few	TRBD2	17	CASRLAGGVRGTGELFF	TGTGCCAGCAGACTAGCGGGAGGGGTGCGGGGCACCGGGGAGCTGTTTTTT
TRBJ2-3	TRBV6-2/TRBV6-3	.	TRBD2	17	CASSYSPRGRRTDTQYF	TGTGCCAGCAGTTACTCTCCTCGCGGGAGGCGCACAGATACGCAGTATTTT
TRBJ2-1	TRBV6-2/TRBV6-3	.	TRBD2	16	CASSYSGSKRVNEQFF	TGTGCCAGCAGTTATAGCGGGAGTAAAAGGGTCAATGAGCAGTTCTTC
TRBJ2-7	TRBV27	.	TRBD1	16	CASSLSGQPAYYEQYF	TGTGCCAGCAGTCTTTCGGGACAGCCGGCCTACTACGAGCAGTACTTC
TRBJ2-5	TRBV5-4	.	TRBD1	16	CASSDPVGQGPGTQYF	TGTGCCAGCAGCGACCCTGTGGGACAGGGCCCAGGGACCCAGTACTTC
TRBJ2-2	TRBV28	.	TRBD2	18	CASNPWTSGRGSTGELFF	TGTGCCAGCAATCCTTGGACTAGCGGAAGGGGGAGCACCGGGGAGCTGTTTTTT
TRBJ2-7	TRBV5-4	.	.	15	CASSFGGGAGYEQYF	TGTGCCAGCAGCTTTGGAGGGGGCGCCGGGTACGAGCAGTACTTC
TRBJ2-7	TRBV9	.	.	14	CASSVSGAAYEQYF	TGTGCCAGCAGCGTATCTGGGGCCGCCTACGAGCAGTACTTC